The entry that follows covers one TCR beta chain sequence. Its specificity is not known. The data originate from a study of cytotoxic CD8 clonotypes in ibrutinib-treated CLL. Study at large: Among responders, around 25 were partial and 2 complete; after median approximately 70 months, around 14 stayed remitted and some 12 progressed. On average, each sample had some 260,000 productive templates and 94,082 productive rearrangements. Response samples followed a median around 11 months of treatment, range 6 to 36.

This CDR3 region has 13 residues. The germline V gene encodes CDR1 SGHRS and CDR2 YFSETQ. Trimming took off 4 bases at V and 8 bases at J, with 14 bases between the two ends. The study, taken as a whole, reports: A difference in sampling times existed between sustained-remission and progressing patients.

Data came from immunoSEQ multiplex PCR; TCRdb stores just in-frame clones and leaves some out. Among about 97,000 clones listed, more than 70% were seen once. The receptor's source is a human donor with chronic lymphocytic leukemia. V gene TRBV5-1 combines with J gene TRBJ2-3, with a tentative D call TRBD2 (6 bases). The sequencing used PBMCs, collected after 24 months of ibrutinib treatment. The CDR3 here is CASSTGGWSTQYF. CDR3 in DNA: TGCGCCAGCAGCACCGGGGGTTGGAGTACGCAGTATTTT.